A selection of T cell receptor beta chains follows, all from one sample in a study of cytomegalovirus exposure and HLA in healthy donors. Here immunoSEQ multiplex PCR was the method, and the copy in TCRdb shows in-frame clones only, minus some. The sample records 33,000 or so clones, 90% being singletons. The material sequenced was PBMCs. The receptors come from a woman aged 18-35 years in good health and CMV-seronegative. CDR3s leave out the opening cysteine and the closing phenylalanine or tryptophan. D genes are given only for firm matches. Some rows have no size entry. The others give once, few or many, or a class for an expanded clone.

size,D,J,V,CDR3
NA,TRBD2,TRBJ2-5,TRBV4-3,ASSLRLAGVQETQY
NA,TRBD1,TRBJ1-4,TRBV6-1,ASSEGRGDEKLF
once,NA,TRBJ1-2,TRBV28,ASSLEYSNYGYT
NA,NA,TRBJ1-2,TRBV19,ASSISRGPGYGYT
NA,NA,TRBJ1-5,TRBV9,ASSPYRDQPQH
NA,NA,TRBJ1-1,TRBV28,ASRHILQGTEAF
NA,TRBD1,TRBJ2-2,TRBV7-9,ASSPGTGGYFTPGELF
NA,NA,TRBJ2-7,TRBV6-6,ASSRTDTYEQY
NA,NA,TRBJ2-3,TRBV9,ASSVELAYTDTQY
NA,TRBD2,TRBJ2-7,TRBV7-2,ASSFISTTSRYYEQY
NA,NA,TRBJ2-1,TRBV28,ASQTGRNEQF
NA,NA,TRBJ2-1,TRBV27,ASSFLQGGTGNEQF